A selection of T cell receptor beta chains follows, all from one sample in a study of blood T cell repertoires in COVID-19. The data were produced by immunoSEQ multiplex PCR, yet TCRdb's version contains in-frame clones alone and is incomplete. The sample lists 15,000 to 25,000 clones, 88% occurring once. Material: peripheral blood. Every receptor here comes from a human donor in a cohort sampled during active COVID-19. Each CDR3 is given with its conserved first and last residue.

j_gene	v_gene	CDR3aa
TRBJ2-1	TRBV7-9	CASSSAVRGGEQFF
TRBJ1-1	TRBV3-1/TRBV3-2	CASSQAGTGGWVNTEAFF
TRBJ1-2	TRBV18	CASSPGRGMDGYTF
TRBJ2-7	TRBV5-4	CASSLADQGYEQYF
TRBJ1-1	TRBV30	CAWSRTGQFNTEAFF
TRBJ2-3	TRBV9	CASSVASGLTDTQYF
TRBJ2-1	TRBV3-1/TRBV3-2	CASSQLAGVEEQFF
TRBJ1-2	TRBV5-1	CASSLSGQGLSGYTF
TRBJ2-7	TRBV5-1	CASSSGTSISEQYF
TRBJ1-1	TRBV18	CASSPLATGMNTEAFF
TRBJ2-7	TRBV2	CATVLASYEQYF
TRBJ2-1	TRBV4-2	CASSPVTSGGYNEQFF
TRBJ1-5	TRBV2	CANSINQPQHF
TRBJ2-5	TRBV7-7	CASSLGRGARETQYF
TRBJ1-5	TRBV4-1	CASSQDSGGQPQHF
TRBJ1-4	TRBV30	CAWSLAGAANEKLFF
TRBJ1-1	TRBV3-1/TRBV3-2	CASSLGAGTEAFF
TRBJ1-4	TRBV4-1	CASSLKKGTGGDEKLFF
TRBJ2-7	TRBV2	CASSFQGTEQYF
TRBJ2-7	TRBV29-1	CSVDGQGTYEQYF
TRBJ1-4	TRBV3-1/TRBV3-2	CASRDTGSNEKLFF
TRBJ1-2	TRBV5-1	CASFLGSQGLDGYTF
TRBJ2-5	TRBV3-1/TRBV3-2	CASSPRGIAGGTKTQYF
TRBJ1-1	TRBV2	CASIPFGSGNTEAFF
TRBJ2-2	TRBV27	CASSLMGQGGPGELFF